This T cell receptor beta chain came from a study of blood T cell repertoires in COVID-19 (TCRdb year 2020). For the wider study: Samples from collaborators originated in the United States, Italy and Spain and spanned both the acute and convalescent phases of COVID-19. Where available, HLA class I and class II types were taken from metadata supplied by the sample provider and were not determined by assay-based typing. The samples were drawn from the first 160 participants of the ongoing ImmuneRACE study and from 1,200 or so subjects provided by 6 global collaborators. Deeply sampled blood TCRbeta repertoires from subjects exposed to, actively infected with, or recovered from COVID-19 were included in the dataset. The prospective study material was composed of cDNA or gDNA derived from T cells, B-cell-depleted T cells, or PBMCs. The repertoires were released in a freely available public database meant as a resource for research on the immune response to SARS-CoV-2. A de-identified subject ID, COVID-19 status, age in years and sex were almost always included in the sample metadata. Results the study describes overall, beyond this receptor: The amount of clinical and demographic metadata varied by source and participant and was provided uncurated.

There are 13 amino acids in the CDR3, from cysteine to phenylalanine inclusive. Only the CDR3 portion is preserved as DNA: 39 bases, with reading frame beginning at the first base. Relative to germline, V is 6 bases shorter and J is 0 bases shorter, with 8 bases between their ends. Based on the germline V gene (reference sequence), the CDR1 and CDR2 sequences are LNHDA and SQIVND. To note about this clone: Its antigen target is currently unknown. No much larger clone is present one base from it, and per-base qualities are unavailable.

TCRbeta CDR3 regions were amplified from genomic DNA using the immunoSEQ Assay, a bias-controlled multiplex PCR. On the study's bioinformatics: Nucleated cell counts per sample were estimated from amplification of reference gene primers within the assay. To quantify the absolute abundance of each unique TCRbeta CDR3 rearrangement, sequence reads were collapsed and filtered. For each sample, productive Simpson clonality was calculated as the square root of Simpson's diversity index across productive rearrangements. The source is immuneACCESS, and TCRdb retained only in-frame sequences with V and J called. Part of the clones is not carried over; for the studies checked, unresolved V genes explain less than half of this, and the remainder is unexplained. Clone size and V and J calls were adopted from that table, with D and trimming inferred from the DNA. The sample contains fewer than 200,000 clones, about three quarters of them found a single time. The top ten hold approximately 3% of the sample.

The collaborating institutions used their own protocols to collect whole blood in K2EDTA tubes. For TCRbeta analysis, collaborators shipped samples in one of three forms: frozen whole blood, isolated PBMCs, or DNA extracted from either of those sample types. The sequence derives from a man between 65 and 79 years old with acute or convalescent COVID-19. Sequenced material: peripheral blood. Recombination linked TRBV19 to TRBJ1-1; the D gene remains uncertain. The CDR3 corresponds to CASSLTVNTEAFF. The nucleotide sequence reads TGTGCCAGTAGCCTTACAGTGAACACTGAAGCTTTCTTT. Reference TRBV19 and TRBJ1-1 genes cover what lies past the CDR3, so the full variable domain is DGGITQSPKYLFRKEGQNVTLSCEQNLNHDAMYWYRQDPGQGLRLIYYSQIVNDFQKGDIAEGYSVSREKKESFPLTVTSAQKNPTAFYLCASSLTVNTEAFFGQGTRLTVV.